The 18 T cell receptor beta chains in this list originate from one sample, sequenced in a study of CDR3 diversity in severe acne. TCRdb reprocessed the PCR reads via MiXCR and lists one record per CDR3 protein. The sample contains tens of thousands of distinct CDR3 sequences, 51% of which appear only once. Sequencing was done on a sample of blood. The receptors derive from a male donor in good health, without acne.

This clonotype was observed at least ten times. The chain employs TRBV12-3 or TRBV12-4 and TRBJ1-4; D is ambiguous. With 7 bases removed from V and 5 bases from J, the gap between germline ends came to 14 bases. There are 14 residues in the CDR3. CDR3 coding DNA: TGTGCCAGCACTAACGACGGATTAAATGAAAAACTGTTTTTT. It encodes CASTNDGLNEKLFF.

This chain joins TRBV6-5 and TRBJ1-1, with D hard to call. With 4 bases removed from V and 5 bases from J, the gap between germline ends came to 17 bases. The CDR3 is made up of 15 amino acids. Germline V lookup: CDR1 MNHEY, CDR2 SVGAGI. CDR3 amino acids: CASSSPGEGRTEAFF. CDR3 nucleotide sequence: TGTGCCAGCAGTTCCCCCGGGGAAGGGCGTACTGAAGCTTTCTTT.

This rearrangement joins TRBV19 to TRBJ2-5; D ambiguous. Per the germline V gene, CDR1 is LNHDA and CDR2 is SQIVND (reference sequence). The germline V and J ends were trimmed by 5 bases and 0 bases, with 7 bases remaining between them. CDR3 length: 13 amino acids. The CDR3 DNA follows: TGTGCCAGTAGTTCCCTGTACCAAGAGACCCAGTACTTC. Protein: CASSSLYQETQYF.

The chain combines TRBV25-1 with TRBJ2-7, with D perhaps matching TRBD1 or TRBD2 (5 bases each). Trimming removed 4 bases at V and 2 bases at J, with 18 bases between. The CDR3 has 16 residues. CDR1 is MGHDK, CDR2 SYGVNS, per germline. In nucleotides, the CDR3 is TGTGCCAGCAGTGGCTCGAGAGGGACCGCACCCTACGAGCAGTACTTC. It specifies CASSGSRGTAPYEQYF.

The J gene is TRBJ1-3, the V gene TRBV7-9; D perhaps matches TRBD1 (6 bases). The CDR3 length is 16 residues. Germline-derived CDR1 and CDR2 are SEHNR and FQNEAQ (reference sequence). V shed 0 bases and J shed 8 bases, with 17 bases lying between them. The CDR3 region has the DNA TGTGCCAGCAGCTTAGCGGACAGCTACTATGGCTACACCATATATTTT. It yields the protein CASSLADSYYGYTIYF.

J is TRBJ1-3 and V is TRBV6-5; D gene uncertain. This CDR3 is 16 amino acids long. V was clipped by 7 bases and J by 0 bases, with 16 bases between them. CDR1 MNHEY and CDR2 SVGAGI come from the germline V gene. This chain's CDR3 is CASKTAFSSSGNTIYF. The CDR3 DNA reads TGTGCCAGCAAAACAGCCTTTTCCAGCTCTGGAAACACCATATATTTT.

This clonotype was counted at least ten times. The V and J genes are TRBV3-1 and TRBJ2-5; no definite D call. This CDR3 comprises 12 residues. Trimming pared 0 bases from V and 7 bases from J, leaving 6 bases between. Germline V gene lookup returns CDR1 LGHDT and CDR2 YNNKEL (reference sequence). The CDR3 here is CASSQDWGTQYF. CDR3 in DNA: TGTGCCAGCAGCCAAGATTGGGGGACCCAGTACTTC.

The gene calls are TRBV7-2 and TRBJ1-1, with 7 bases identical to TRBD1. This CDR3 contains 13 residues. The trim removed 5 bases at V and 6 bases at J, leaving 6 bases unmatched. Germline V gives CDR1 SGHTA, CDR2 FQGNSA. CDR3 sequence (DNA): TGTGCCAGCAGCCGTCCAGGACAGGCTGAAGCTTTCTTT. Protein product: CASSRPGQAEAFF.

The chain carries TRBV5-5 and TRBJ2-7; 7 bases line up with TRBD1. V lost 2 bases, J lost 1 base, and 6 bases stayed unmatched. Looked up from germline, CDR1 is SGHKS and CDR2 is YYEKEE (reference sequence). This CDR3 contains 15 residues. The CDR3 DNA sequence: TGTGCCAGCAGCTTCGACAGGGTAGGATCCTACGAGCAGTACTTC. Protein product: CASSFDRVGSYEQYF.

As regards this clonotype: Germline and junction disagree at one end, which may indicate a read error. The chain recombines TRBV25-1 with TRBJ1-1; maybe TRBD1 (6 bases). CDR3 length: 10 amino acids. CDR1 is MGHDK, CDR2 SYGVNS, per germline. CDR3 loop: CASSERGISF. The CDR3, as DNA: TGTGCCAGCAGTGAAAGGGGGATATCCTTT.

The J gene is TRBJ1-2, the V gene TRBV20-1, with 8 bases matching TRBD1. Looked up from germline, CDR1 is DFQATT and CDR2 is SNEGSKA (reference sequence). This CDR3 spans 12 amino acids. Trimming removed 3 bases from V and 8 bases from J; junction bases left unmatched: 5. The CDR3 nucleotides read TGCAGTGCTAGGGACAGGGTTGGCGGCTACACCTTC. Translating it yields CSARDRVGGYTF.

This clonotype has a count of ten or more. The V gene is TRBV27, the J gene TRBJ2-2; 11 nucleotides match TRBD2. Germline loops: CDR1 MNHEY, CDR2 SMNVEV (reference sequence). With 3 bases clipped from V and 3 bases from J, the junction kept 12 bases outside the gene matches. CDR3 length equals 19 residues. The CDR3 coding sequence is TGTGCCAGCAGTTTTCTAGCGGGAGGAGTTTGGGCGGACACCGGGGAGCTGTTTTTT. Amino acids: CASSFLAGGVWADTGELFF.

Only a few counts were recorded for this clonotype. V and J are TRBV10-3 and TRBJ2-7; D unresolved. CDR1 ENHRY and CDR2 SYGVKD come from the germline V gene. The CDR3 has 12 residues. Between the trimmed V and J ends, which lost 3 bases and 2 bases, there was a span of 5 bases. The CDR3 protein is CAISDEAYEQYF. CDR3 DNA: TGTGCCATCAGTGACGAAGCCTACGAGCAGTACTTC.

This clonotype was detected a few times. V gene TRBV2 combines with J gene TRBJ1-4; D call uncertain. Germline V lookup: CDR1 SNHLY, CDR2 FYNNEI. The CDR3 is 11 amino acids. Trimming removed 6 bases at V and 8 bases at J, with 7 bases between. CDR3 DNA sequence: TGTGCCAGCAGGGAGATGGAAAAACTGTTTTTT. This sequence encodes CASREMEKLFF.

This clonotype was observed a handful of times. The CDR3 here is CSARDTTGGGQETQYF. CDR3 in DNA: TGCAGTGCTAGAGATACGACTGGCGGCGGGCAAGAGACCCAGTACTTC. This chain connects TRBV20-1 to TRBJ2-5; D may be TRBD2 (5 bases). Trimming stripped 0 bases from V and 2 bases from J, with 16 bases between. Germline loops: CDR1 DFQATT, CDR2 SNEGSKA (reference sequence). The CDR3 length is 16 residues.

This clonotype was observed a few times. This chain links TRBV10-3 with TRBJ1-4; tentatively, D is TRBD1 (5 bases). Germline CDR1 is ENHRY and CDR2 is SYGVKD. The CDR3 consists of 13 residues. With 6 bases removed from V and 3 bases from J, the gap between germline ends came to 8 bases. This chain's CDR3 is CAIRGPANEKLFF. CDR3 bases: TGTGCCATCAGGGGGCCGGCTAATGAAAAACTGTTTTTT.

The chain uses TRBV4-1 and TRBJ2-7, with 14 bases aligning to TRBD2. The CDR3 is 18 residues long. Germline V CDR1 and CDR2: MGHRA, YSYEKL. After removal of 0 bases from V and 4 bases from J, the junction contained 8 bases not matched to a gene. The CDR3 coding sequence is TGCGCCAGCAGCCAAGATCGGGGACTAGCGGGAGTAGGGTACGAGCAGTACTTC. This codes for CASSQDRGLAGVGYEQYF.

This clonotype is a singleton in its sample. This chain joins TRBV19 and TRBJ1-2; 7 bases are shared with TRBD1. The ends lost 8 bases at V and 4 bases at J; junction bases unmatched: 7. This CDR3 has 13 residues. Germline V gene data show CDR1 as LNHDA and CDR2 as SQIVND (reference sequence). The CDR3 loop is CASRQGYGYGYTF. The CDR3, as DNA: TGTGCCAGTCGACAGGGTTACGGCTATGGCTACACCTTC.